A selection of T cell receptor beta chains follows, all from one sample in a study of spatial heterogeneity in lung cancer. In TCRdb, the 5' RACE reads were re-called with MiXCR into one record per CDR3 protein. The top ten clones hold roughly a fifth of a sample with 6,500 to 8,000 distinct CDR3 sequences, approximately 3.1% of them seen once. The source material was lung tumor tissue, sampled at surgery. Receptors originate from a male donor with early-stage non-small cell lung cancer. Each CDR3 is given with its conserved first and last residue. Each record gives: V gene, clone size, J gene, D gene, CDR3 protein, CDR3 DNA. D genes are given only for firm matches. Size tells how often a clone was seen (once, few, many) or the class of an expanded clone, and some rows leave it out.

V: TRBV20-1; size: medium-sized; J: TRBJ1-1; D: -; CDR3: CSASGQMNTEAFF; DNA: TGCAGTGCTAGCGGGCAGATGAACACTGAAGCTTTCTTT
V: TRBV5-1; size: few; J: TRBJ2-7; D: TRBD1; CDR3: CASSLAKRGGQLIHEQYF; DNA: TGCGCCAGCAGCTTGGCCAAAAGAGGGGGACAGCTCATCCACGAGCAGTACTTT
V: TRBV3-1; size: many; J: TRBJ2-4; D: TRBD1; CDR3: CASSQISGGLDIQYF; DNA: TGTGCCAGCAGCCAAATCTCAGGGGGCTTGGACATTCAGTACTTC
V: TRBV12-3/TRBV12-4; size: many; J: TRBJ1-2; D: TRBD1; CDR3: CASSSTGGHGYTF; DNA: TGTGCCAGCAGTTCTACAGGGGGCCATGGCTACACCTTC
V: TRBV19; size: medium-sized; J: TRBJ1-5; D: -; CDR3: CASSKNINQPQHF; DNA: TGTGCCAGTAGTAAGAATATCAATCAGCCCCAGCATTTT
V: TRBV7-9; size: -; J: TRBJ2-7; D: TRBD1; CDR3: CASSSTTGTGNGYEQYF; DNA: TGTGCCAGCAGCTCGACGACCGGGACAGGGAATGGGTATGAGCAGTACTTC
V: TRBV6-5; size: medium-sized; J: TRBJ2-1; D: -; CDR3: CASSSGIGAAFEQFF; DNA: TGTGCCAGCAGCTCAGGCATAGGGGCGGCATTTGAGCAGTTCTTC
V: TRBV9; size: many; J: TRBJ2-1; D: TRBD1; CDR3: CASSPPGQGLGEQFF; DNA: TGTGCCAGCAGCCCTCCGGGACAGGGACTTGGTGAGCAGTTCTTC
V: TRBV5-6; size: many; J: TRBJ1-2; D: -; CDR3: CASTPAGRESGYTF; DNA: TGTGCCAGCACCCCCGCAGGCCGCGAAAGTGGCTACACCTTC
V: TRBV7-2; size: many; J: TRBJ2-3; D: -; CDR3: CASSLEGYPNTQYF; DNA: TGTGCCAGCAGCTTAGAGGGCTACCCGAATACGCAGTATTTT
V: TRBV19; size: medium-sized; J: TRBJ2-1; D: TRBD1; CDR3: CASSLQGSSYNEQFF; DNA: TGTGCCAGTAGTTTACAGGGGAGCTCCTACAATGAGCAGTTCTTC
V: TRBV12-3/TRBV12-4; size: -; J: TRBJ1-2; D: -; CDR3: CASSPERVRGYTF; DNA: TGTGCCAGCAGTCCAGAAAGGGTAAGAGGCTACACCTTC
V: TRBV5-1; size: many; J: TRBJ2-2; D: -; CDR3: CASSLEVTGFTGELFF; DNA: TGCGCCAGCAGCTTGGAGGTGACAGGATTCACCGGGGAGCTGTTTTTT
V: TRBV9; size: medium-sized; J: TRBJ2-3; D: -; CDR3: CASSVVGAIPADTQYF; DNA: TGTGCCAGCAGCGTTGTTGGGGCGATCCCCGCAGATACGCAGTATTTT
V: TRBV7-3; size: many; J: TRBJ2-3; D: TRBD2; CDR3: CASSPGLGSDTQYF; DNA: TGTGCCAGCAGCCCGGGACTAGGGTCAGATACGCAGTATTTT
V: TRBV12-3/TRBV12-4; size: -; J: TRBJ2-5; D: -; CDR3: CASSFGRGETQYF; DNA: TGTGCCAGCAGTTTTGGGCGAGGGGAGACCCAGTACTTC
V: TRBV5-4; size: medium-sized; J: TRBJ1-1; D: -; CDR3: CASMPSFGGNTEAFF; DNA: TGTGCCAGCATGCCTTCCTTCGGGGGTAACACTGAAGCTTTCTTT
V: TRBV11-2; size: -; J: TRBJ2-7; D: -; CDR3: CASSPDREVVNEQYF; DNA: TGTGCCAGCAGCCCAGACAGGGAGGTTGTAAACGAGCAGTACTTC
V: TRBV10-3; size: many; J: TRBJ2-3; D: -; CDR3: CAITPGSTDTQYF; DNA: TGTGCCATCACCCCGGGGAGCACAGATACGCAGTATTTT
V: TRBV3-1; size: medium-sized; J: TRBJ1-6; D: -; CDR3: CASSEGGSSPLHF; DNA: TGTGCCAGCAGCGAGGGTGGGTCTTCACCCCTCCACTTT
V: TRBV5-1; size: medium-sized; J: TRBJ2-1; D: -; CDR3: CASSLEGNEQFF; DNA: TGCGCCAGCAGCTTGGAGGGAAATGAGCAGTTCTTC
V: TRBV3-1; size: medium-sized; J: TRBJ1-1; D: -; CDR3: CASSQGKVGVVTEAFF; DNA: TGTGCCAGCAGCCAGGGGAAAGTAGGGGTGGTCACTGAAGCTTTCTTT
V: TRBV12-3/TRBV12-4; size: -; J: TRBJ1-1; D: -; CDR3: CASSAGTKAFF; DNA: TGTGCCAGCAGCGCGGGCACTAAAGCTTTCTTT
V: TRBV20-1; size: few; J: TRBJ2-7; D: -; CDR3: CSARGRGLYEQYF; DNA: TGCAGTGCTAGAGGACGAGGGCTCTACGAGCAGTACTTC
V: TRBV6-6; size: many; J: TRBJ1-4; D: -; CDR3: CASRDCNEKLFF; DNA: TGTGCCAGCCGGGACTGTAATGAAAAACTGTTTTTT
V: TRBV19; size: medium-sized; J: TRBJ1-5; D: TRBD1; CDR3: CASSSGTGGLSNQPQHF; DNA: TGTGCCAGTAGTTCCGGGACAGGGGGCCTTAGCAATCAGCCCCAGCATTTT
V: TRBV20-1; size: medium-sized; J: TRBJ2-2; D: -; CDR3: CSARETGKAGELFF; DNA: TGCAGTGCTAGAGAGACGGGGAAAGCCGGGGAGCTGTTTTTT
V: TRBV12-3/TRBV12-4; size: many; J: TRBJ1-2; D: -; CDR3: CAGTGAPYGYTF; DNA: TGTGCCGGCACGGGTGCCCCATATGGCTACACCTTC
V: TRBV6-1; size: medium-sized; J: TRBJ1-2; D: -; CDR3: CASSEAFGHSSGYGYTF; DNA: TGTGCCAGCAGTGAAGCGTTTGGACACTCCTCTGGCTATGGCTACACCTTC
V: TRBV5-4; size: -; J: TRBJ2-1; D: -; CDR3: CASSLGGGQRYNEQFF; DNA: TGTGCCAGCAGCTTGGGGGGGGGGCAGAGGTACAATGAGCAGTTCTTC
V: TRBV7-2; size: -; J: TRBJ1-4; D: TRBD1; CDR3: CASSLARMDRAPEKLFF; DNA: TGTGCCAGCAGCTTAGCGCGAATGGACAGGGCTCCTGAAAAACTGTTTTTT
V: TRBV5-1; size: many; J: TRBJ1-4; D: -; CDR3: CASSLGRAEEKLFF; DNA: TGCGCCAGCAGCTTGGGTCGCGCCGAGGAAAAACTGTTTTTT
V: TRBV4-2; size: medium-sized; J: TRBJ2-3; D: TRBD2; CDR3: CASSHSRTGLAATDTQYF; DNA: TGTGCCAGCAGCCACTCCCGGACGGGACTAGCGGCCACAGATACGCAGTATTTT
V: TRBV7-8; size: many; J: TRBJ2-1; D: TRBD1; CDR3: CASSLDRGLFNEQFF; DNA: TGTGCCAGCAGCTTAGACAGGGGGCTTTTCAATGAGCAGTTCTTC
V: TRBV27; size: many; J: TRBJ2-6; D: -; CDR3: CASSLKASGANVLTF; DNA: TGTGCCAGCAGTTTAAAAGCCTCTGGGGCCAACGTCCTGACTTTC
V: TRBV30; size: few; J: TRBJ2-7; D: TRBD1; CDR3: CACLRDRGTYEQYF; DNA: TGTGCCTGTCTCCGGGACAGGGGGACCTACGAGCAGTACTTC
V: TRBV6-1; size: medium-sized; J: TRBJ2-2; D: TRBD1; CDR3: CASDRGNTGELFF; DNA: TGTGCCAGCGACAGGGGAAACACCGGGGAGCTGTTTTTT
V: TRBV21-1; size: many; J: TRBJ1-1; D: -; CDR3: CASSILTGGPVNTEAFF; DNA: TGTGCCAGCAGCATTCTGACAGGGGGACCGGTAAACACTGAAGCTTTCTTT
V: TRBV5-6; size: many; J: TRBJ1-2; D: -; CDR3: CASSLKGRNYGYTF; DNA: TGTGCCAGCAGCTTGAAGGGCCGAAACTATGGCTACACCTTC
V: TRBV6-1; size: many; J: TRBJ2-5; D: TRBD2; CDR3: CASSARGPSGGFQETQYF; DNA: TGTGCCAGCAGTGCCCGGGGGCCTAGCGGGGGTTTCCAAGAGACCCAGTACTTC
V: TRBV3-1; size: medium-sized; J: TRBJ1-1; D: -; CDR3: CASSQGMNTEAFF; DNA: TGTGCCAGCAGCCAAGGAATGAACACTGAAGCTTTCTTT
V: TRBV2; size: many; J: TRBJ2-3; D: TRBD2; CDR3: CASRGRAGGPTDTQYF; DNA: TGTGCCAGCAGAGGTAGGGCGGGAGGGCCGACAGATACGCAGTATTTT
V: TRBV7-3; size: many; J: TRBJ2-1; D: TRBD2; CDR3: CASSPLAGGGNEQFF; DNA: TGTGCCAGCAGCCCGTTAGCGGGAGGGGGCAATGAGCAGTTCTTC
V: TRBV6-1; size: many; J: TRBJ1-1; D: -; CDR3: CASRGQHIQGGPEAFF; DNA: TGTGCCAGCAGAGGCCAACATATACAGGGAGGCCCTGAAGCTTTCTTT
V: TRBV2; size: many; J: TRBJ2-3; D: -; CDR3: CASSDGTTDTQYF; DNA: TGTGCCAGCAGTGATGGAACCACAGATACGCAGTATTTT
V: TRBV9; size: medium-sized; J: TRBJ2-1; D: -; CDR3: CASSEEELDYNEQFF; DNA: TGTGCCAGCAGCGAAGAGGAACTGGATTACAATGAGCAGTTCTTC
V: TRBV29-1; size: medium-sized; J: TRBJ1-1; D: -; CDR3: CSVGLMEAFF; DNA: TGCAGCGTGGGGCTAATGGAAGCTTTCTTT
V: TRBV3-1; size: -; J: TRBJ2-7; D: TRBD1; CDR3: CASSPGQGAFEQYF; DNA: TGTGCCAGCAGCCCGGGACAGGGGGCGTTCGAGCAGTACTTC
V: TRBV30; size: many; J: TRBJ1-3; D: -; CDR3: CAWSVRANGNTIYF; DNA: TGTGCCTGGAGTGTGAGGGCGAATGGAAACACCATATATTTT
V: TRBV20-1; size: medium-sized; J: TRBJ2-7; D: TRBD1; CDR3: CSASAGTGGPYEQYF; DNA: TGCAGTGCTAGCGCCGGGACAGGGGGCCCCTACGAGCAGTACTTC
V: TRBV29-1; size: few; J: TRBJ1-1; D: -; CDR3: CSAAAASGGLNTEAFF; DNA: TGCAGCGCCGCCGCTGCTTCGGGGGGCCTGAACACTGAAGCTTTCTTT
V: TRBV3-1; size: many; J: TRBJ2-7; D: TRBD1; CDR3: CASSPGQSYEQYF; DNA: TGTGCCAGCAGCCCGGGACAGTCCTACGAGCAGTACTTC
V: TRBV9; size: medium-sized; J: TRBJ2-2; D: TRBD1; CDR3: CASSVGQGSGELFF; DNA: TGTGCCAGCAGCGTGGGACAGGGTAGCGGGGAGCTGTTTTTT
V: TRBV2; size: many; J: TRBJ2-5; D: -; CDR3: CASSVGRNQETQYF; DNA: TGTGCCAGCAGTGTAGGAAGGAATCAAGAGACCCAGTACTTC
V: TRBV7-9; size: medium-sized; J: TRBJ1-5; D: -; CDR3: CASSPEAGNQPQHF; DNA: TGTGCCAGCAGCCCAGAGGCAGGCAATCAGCCCCAGCATTTT